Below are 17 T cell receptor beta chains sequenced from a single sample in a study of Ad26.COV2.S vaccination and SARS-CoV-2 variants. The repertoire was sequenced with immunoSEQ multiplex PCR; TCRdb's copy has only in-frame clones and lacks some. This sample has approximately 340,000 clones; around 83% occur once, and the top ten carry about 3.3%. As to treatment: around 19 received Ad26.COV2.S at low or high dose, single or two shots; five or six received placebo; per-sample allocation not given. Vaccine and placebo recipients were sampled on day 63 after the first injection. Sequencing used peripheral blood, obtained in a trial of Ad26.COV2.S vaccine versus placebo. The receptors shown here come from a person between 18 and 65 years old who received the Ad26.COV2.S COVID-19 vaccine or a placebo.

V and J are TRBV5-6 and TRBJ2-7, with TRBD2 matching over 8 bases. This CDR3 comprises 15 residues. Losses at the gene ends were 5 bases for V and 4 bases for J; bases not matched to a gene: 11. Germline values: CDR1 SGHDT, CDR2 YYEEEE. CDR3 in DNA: TGTGCCAGCAGTGAAGGGGGGACTAGGTGGTACGAGCAGTACTTC. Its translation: CASSEGGTRWYEQYF.

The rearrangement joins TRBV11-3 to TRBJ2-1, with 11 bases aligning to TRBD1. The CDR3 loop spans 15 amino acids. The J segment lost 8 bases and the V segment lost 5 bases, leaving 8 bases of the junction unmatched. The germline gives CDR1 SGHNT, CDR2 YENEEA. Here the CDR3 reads CASSGQGAGPYEQFF. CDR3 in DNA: TGTGCCAGCAGCGGACAGGGGGCTGGGCCCTATGAGCAGTTCTTC.

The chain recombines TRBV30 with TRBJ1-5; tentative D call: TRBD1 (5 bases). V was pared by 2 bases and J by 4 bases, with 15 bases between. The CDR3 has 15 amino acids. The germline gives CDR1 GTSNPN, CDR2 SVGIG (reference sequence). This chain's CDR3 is CAWSRTGRSNQPQHF. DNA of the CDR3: TGTGCCTGGAGTCGCACGGGACGGTCAAATCAGCCCCAGCATTTT.

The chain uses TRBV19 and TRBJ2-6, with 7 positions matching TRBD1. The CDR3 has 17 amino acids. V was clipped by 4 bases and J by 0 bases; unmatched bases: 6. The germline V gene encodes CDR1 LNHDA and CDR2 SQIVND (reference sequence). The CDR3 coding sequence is TGTGCCAGTAGTAGAGGGCAGGGGGACTCTGGGGCCAACGTCCTGACTTTC. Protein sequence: CASSRGQGDSGANVLTF.

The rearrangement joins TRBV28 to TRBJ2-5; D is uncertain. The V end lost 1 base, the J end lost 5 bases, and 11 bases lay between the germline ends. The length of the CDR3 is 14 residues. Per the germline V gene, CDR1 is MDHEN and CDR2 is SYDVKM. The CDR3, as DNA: TGTGCCAGCAGTTTATATGGGTATGAGGAGACCCAGTACTTC. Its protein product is CASSLYGYEETQYF.

DNA for the CDR3: TGTGCCAGCAGTTACGGGGGGGGTACAGATACGCAGTATTTT. Protein: CASSYGGGTDTQYF. The genes are TRBV6-6 and TRBJ2-3, with 7 bases matching TRBD2. The germline CDR1 and CDR2 sequences are MNHNY and SVGAGI (reference sequence). The CDR3 length is 14 residues. The ends lost 2 bases at V and 3 bases at J; junction bases unmatched: 2.

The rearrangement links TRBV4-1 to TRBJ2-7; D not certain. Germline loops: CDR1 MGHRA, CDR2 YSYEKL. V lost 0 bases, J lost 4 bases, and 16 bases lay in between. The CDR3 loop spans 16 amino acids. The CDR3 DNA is TGCGCCAGCAGCCAAGAAAGGGAAAAGGGCTCGTACGAGCAGTACTTC. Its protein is CASSQEREKGSYEQYF.

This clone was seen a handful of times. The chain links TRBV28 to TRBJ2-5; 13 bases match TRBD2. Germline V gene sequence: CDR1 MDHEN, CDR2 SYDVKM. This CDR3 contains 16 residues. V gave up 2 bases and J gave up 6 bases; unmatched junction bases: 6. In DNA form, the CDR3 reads TGTGCCAGCAGTTTACCCGGACTAGCGGGAGTGAAGACCCAGTACTTC. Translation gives CASSLPGLAGVKTQYF.

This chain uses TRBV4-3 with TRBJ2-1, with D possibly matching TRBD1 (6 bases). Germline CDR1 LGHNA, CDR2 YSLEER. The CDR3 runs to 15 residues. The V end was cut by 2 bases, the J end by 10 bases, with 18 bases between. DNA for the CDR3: TGCGCCAGCAGCCAACTAGGGATCTTTAGGGGGGAGCAGTTCTTC. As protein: CASSQLGIFRGEQFF.

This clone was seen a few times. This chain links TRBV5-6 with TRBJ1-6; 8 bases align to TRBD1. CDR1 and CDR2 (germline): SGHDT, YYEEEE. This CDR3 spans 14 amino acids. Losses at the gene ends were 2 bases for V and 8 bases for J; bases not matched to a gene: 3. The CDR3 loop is CASSLAGGHSPLHF. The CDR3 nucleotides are TGTGCCAGCAGCTTAGCAGGGGGCCATTCACCCCTCCACTTT.

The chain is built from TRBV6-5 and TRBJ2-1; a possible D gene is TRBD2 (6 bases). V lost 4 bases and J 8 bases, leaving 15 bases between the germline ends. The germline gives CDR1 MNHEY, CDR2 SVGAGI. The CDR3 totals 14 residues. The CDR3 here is CASSLGLARDEQFF. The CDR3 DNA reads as TGTGCCAGCAGTTTGGGGCTAGCGAGGGATGAGCAGTTCTTC.

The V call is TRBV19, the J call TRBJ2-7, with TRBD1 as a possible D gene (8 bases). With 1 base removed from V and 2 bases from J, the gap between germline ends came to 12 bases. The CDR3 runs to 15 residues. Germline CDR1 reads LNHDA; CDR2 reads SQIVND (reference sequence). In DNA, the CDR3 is TGTGCCAGTAGTATAGCACAGGGGGGGCCCTACGAGCAGTACTTC. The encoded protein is CASSIAQGGPYEQYF.

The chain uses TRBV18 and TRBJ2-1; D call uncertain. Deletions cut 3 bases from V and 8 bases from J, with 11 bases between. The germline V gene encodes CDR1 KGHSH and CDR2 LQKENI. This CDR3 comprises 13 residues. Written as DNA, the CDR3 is TGTGCCAGCTCACCCGGAAGCCTCGATGAGCAGTTCTTC. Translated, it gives CASSPGSLDEQFF.

CDR3 coding DNA: TGTGCCAGCAGTCCCCCCACTAATGAAAAACTGTTTTTT. It is translated as CASSPPTNEKLFF. The chain is built from TRBV28 and TRBJ1-4; D is ambiguous. The length of the CDR3 is 13 residues. Trimming took off 5 bases at V and 2 bases at J, with 6 bases between the two ends. The germline gives CDR1 MDHEN, CDR2 SYDVKM. Supplemented by reference TRBV28 and TRBJ1-4, the full variable domain reads DVKVTQSSRYLVKRTGEKVFLECVQDMDHENMFWYRQDPGLGLRLIYFSYDVKMKEKGDIPEGYSVSREKKERFSLILESASTNQTSMYLCASSPPTNEKLFFGSGTQLSVL.

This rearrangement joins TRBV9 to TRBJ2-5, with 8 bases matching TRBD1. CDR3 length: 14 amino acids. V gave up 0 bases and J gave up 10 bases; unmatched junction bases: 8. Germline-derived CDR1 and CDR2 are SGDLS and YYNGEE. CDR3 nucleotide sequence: TGTGCCAGCAGCGTAGAGGACAGGGCCGGCGGCCAGTACTTC. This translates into CASSVEDRAGGQYF.

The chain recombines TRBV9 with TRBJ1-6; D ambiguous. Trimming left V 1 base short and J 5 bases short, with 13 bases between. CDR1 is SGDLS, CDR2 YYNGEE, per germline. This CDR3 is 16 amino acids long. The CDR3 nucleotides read TGTGCCAGCAGCGTATCTCCGCAACAAGATAATTCACCCCTCCACTTT. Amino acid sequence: CASSVSPQQDNSPLHF.

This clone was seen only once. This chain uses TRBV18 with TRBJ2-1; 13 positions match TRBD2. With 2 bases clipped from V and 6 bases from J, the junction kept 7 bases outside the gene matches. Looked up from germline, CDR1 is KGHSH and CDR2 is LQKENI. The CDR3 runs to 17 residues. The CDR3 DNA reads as TGTGCCAGCTCACCATTACCCGGGACTAGCGGGACCAATGAGCAGTTCTTC. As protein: CASSPLPGTSGTNEQFF.